Presented here are 8 T cell receptor beta chains from one specimen sequenced in a study of identical twins. TCRdb used MiXCR to reprocess the 5' RACE reads, holding one entry per CDR3 protein. The data show about 570,000 distinct CDR3 sequences, with just under 10% seen just once and roughly 3.2% held by the top ten. These data were likewise used in another study, on yellow fever vaccine responses in identical twins.

What was sequenced was PBMCs. These receptor sequences come from a woman aged 18-30 years in good health.

This clonotype was seen at least ten times. A read error may account for a junction end that differs from germline. The chain links TRBV6-6 to TRBJ2-1; 9 bases line up with TRBD1. Germline V gives CDR1 MNHNY, CDR2 SVGAGI (reference sequence). CDR3 length: 13 amino acids. CDR3 coding DNA: TGTGCCAGCAGTAAATCCTGGGGACAGGGACCCCTCTTC. Translation: CASSKSWGQGPLF.

The rearrangement links TRBV3-1 to TRBJ2-5; 9 bases match TRBD1. The germline V gene has CDR1 LGHDT and CDR2 YNNKEL (reference sequence). The V segment lost 2 bases and the J segment 4 bases; nucleotides outside the gene matches: 8. This CDR3 has 16 residues. For the CDR3, the DNA is TGTGCCAGCAGCCAATCCTCCGGGACAGGGAGAGAGACCCAGTACTTC. This gives the protein CASSQSSGTGRETQYF.

This clonotype was counted many times. The chain combines TRBV4-3 with TRBJ2-3, with 10 nucleotides matching TRBD2. This CDR3 contains 15 residues. CDR1 and CDR2 from the germline V gene are LGHNA and YSLEER. Losses at the gene ends were 2 bases for V and 6 bases for J; bases not matched to a gene: 5. CDR3 bases: TGCGCCAGCAGCCAATTAGCGGGAGGCTCTGATACGCAGTATTTT. Translated: CASSQLAGGSDTQYF.

This clonotype has a handful of counts. The rearrangement links TRBV20-1 to TRBJ2-3, with 8 bases identical to TRBD2. This CDR3 contains 16 residues. Germline trimming cut 6 bases from V and 4 bases from J; bases unmatched to any gene: 15. Germline CDR1 and CDR2: DFQATT and SNEGSKA (reference sequence). The CDR3 DNA reads TGCAGTGCCCCCCCTGGAAAGCGGGAGAAGCCAGATACGCAGTATTTT. This gives the protein CSAPPGKREKPDTQYF.

This clonotype was seen many times. The chain couples TRBV20-1 to TRBJ2-7; 8 positions agree with TRBD2. This CDR3 is built from 13 residues. In germline, CDR1 is DFQATT, CDR2 SNEGSKA (reference sequence). Unmatched junction bases numbered 7, after V lost 6 bases and J lost 3 bases. CDR3 nucleotides: TGCAGTGCGATGGGACTAGATGGCTACGAGCAGTACTTC. Its translation: CSAMGLDGYEQYF.

This clonotype was counted many times. V is TRBV15 and J is TRBJ2-7; TRBD1 aligns across 7 bases. This CDR3 is 12 amino acids long. Looked up from germline, CDR1 is LNHNV and CDR2 is YYDKDF (reference sequence). With V trimmed by 8 bases and J by 3 bases, 4 bases remained unmatched. CDR3 DNA sequence: TGTGCCACCTCGGACAGGTTCTACGAGCAGTACTTC. Its translation: CATSDRFYEQYF.

This clonotype was found many times. The rearrangement uses TRBV27 and TRBJ2-2, with 8 positions matching TRBD2. CDR3 length equals 15 residues. Germline V gene data show CDR1 as MNHEY and CDR2 as SMNVEV (reference sequence). J lost 3 bases, V lost 3 bases, and 3 bases had no gene match. In nucleotides, the CDR3 is TGTGCCAGCAGTTTGGCTAGCGGGTACACCGGGGAGCTGTTTTTT. Its translation: CASSLASGYTGELFF.

The chain has TRBV20-1 and TRBJ2-4; either TRBD1 or TRBD2 may fit D (6 bases each). Deletions cut 6 bases from V and 2 bases from J, with 14 bases between. Germline V gene sequence: CDR1 DFQATT, CDR2 SNEGSKA (reference sequence). The CDR3 is 14 residues long. In DNA, the CDR3 is TGCAGTGCACCAAGGGGGGCCTCCAAAAACATTCAGTACTTC. This translates into CSAPRGASKNIQYF.